This note documents a single T cell receptor beta chain sequence. Antigen unknown. This specimen belongs to a study of CD8 T cells in ankylosing spondylitis. TCRdb passed the 5' RACE reads through MiXCR, listing each CDR3 protein once. The table has about 220,000 distinct CDR3 sequences, about 10% seen once. Broader study findings: Earlier work had already found some motif variants in reactive arthritis synovial fluid and blood.

The CDR3 has 20 residues. Trimming took 0 bases from V and 0 from J; bases not matched to a gene: 11. Germline-derived CDR1 and CDR2 are MNHEY and SVGEGT. The TCR originated in a male donor with ankylosing spondylitis or in good health (not recorded which). The sequencing input was blood, either unsorted or a sorted T cell fraction (not recorded which). V gene TRBV6-2 or TRBV6-3 combines with J gene TRBJ2-1; 10 bases agree with TRBD2. This CDR3 is CASSYSSLAGALSSYNEQFF. In DNA, the CDR3 is TGTGCCAGCAGTTACTCGAGTCTAGCGGGGGCCCTAAGCTCCTACAATGAGCAGTTCTTC.